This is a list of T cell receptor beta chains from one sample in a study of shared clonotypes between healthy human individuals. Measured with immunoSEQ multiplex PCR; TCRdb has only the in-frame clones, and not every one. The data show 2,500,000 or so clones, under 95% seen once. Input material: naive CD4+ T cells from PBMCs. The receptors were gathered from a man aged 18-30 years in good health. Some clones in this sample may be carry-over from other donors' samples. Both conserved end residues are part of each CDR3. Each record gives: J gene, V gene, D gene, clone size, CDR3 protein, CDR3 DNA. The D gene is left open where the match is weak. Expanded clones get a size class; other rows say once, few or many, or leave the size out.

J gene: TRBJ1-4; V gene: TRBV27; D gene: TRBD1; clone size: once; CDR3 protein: CASQGAAEKLFF; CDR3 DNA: TGTGCCAGCCAGGGGGCTGCGGAAAAACTGTTTTTT
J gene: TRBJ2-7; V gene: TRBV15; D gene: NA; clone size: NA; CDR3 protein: CATSRELRLSYEQYF; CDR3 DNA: TGTGCCACCAGCAGAGAATTAAGGCTCTCCTACGAGCAGTACTTC
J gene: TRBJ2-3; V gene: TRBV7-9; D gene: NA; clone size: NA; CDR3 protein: CASSEIDTQYF; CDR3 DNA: TGTGCCAGCAGCGAGATAGATACGCAGTATTTT
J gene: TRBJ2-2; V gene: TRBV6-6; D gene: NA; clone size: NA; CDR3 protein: CASSTSHDISTGELFF; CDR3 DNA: TGTGCCAGCAGTACGTCACACGATATTTCCACCGGGGAGCTGTTTTTT
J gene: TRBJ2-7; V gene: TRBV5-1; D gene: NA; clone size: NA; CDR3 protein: CASSFAGARASYEQYF; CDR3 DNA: TGCGCCAGCAGCTTTGCGGGGGCGAGGGCGAGTTACGAGCAGTACTTC
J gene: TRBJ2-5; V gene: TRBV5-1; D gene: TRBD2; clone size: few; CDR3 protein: CASSLTGTREETQYF; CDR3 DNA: TGCGCCAGCAGCTTGACCGGGACTAGAGAAGAGACCCAGTACTTC
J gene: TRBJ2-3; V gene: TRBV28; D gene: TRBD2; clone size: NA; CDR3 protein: CASSRLAATDTQYF; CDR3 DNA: TGTGCCAGCAGTAGACTAGCGGCCACAGATACGCAGTATTTT
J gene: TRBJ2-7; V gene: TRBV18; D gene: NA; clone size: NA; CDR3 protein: CASSPALGATGEQYF; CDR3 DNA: TGTGCCAGCTCACCAGCCCTGGGCGCTACTGGGGAGCAGTACTTC
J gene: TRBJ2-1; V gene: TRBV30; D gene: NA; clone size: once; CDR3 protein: CAWSVERMVGETYNEQFF; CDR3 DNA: TGTGCCTGGAGTGTAGAACGAATGGTGGGGGAGACCTACAATGAGCAGTTCTTC
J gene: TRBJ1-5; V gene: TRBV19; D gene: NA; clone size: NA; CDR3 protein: CASNPGRPRAQHF; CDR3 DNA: TGTGCCAGTAACCCCGGACGGCCCCGGGCCCAGCATTTT
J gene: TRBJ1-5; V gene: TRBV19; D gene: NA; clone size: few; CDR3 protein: CASSIMRSGQPQHF; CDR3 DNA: TGTGCCAGTAGTATAATGCGGTCGGGTCAGCCCCAGCATTTT
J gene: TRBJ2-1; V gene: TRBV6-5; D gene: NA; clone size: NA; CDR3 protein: CASSYIKGAYNEQFF; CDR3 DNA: TGTGCCAGCAGTTACATAAAGGGAGCCTACAATGAGCAGTTCTTC
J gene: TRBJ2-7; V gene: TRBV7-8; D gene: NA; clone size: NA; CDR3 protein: CASSLVGRYEQYF; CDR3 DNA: TGTGCCAGCAGCTTAGTTGGACGCTACGAGCAGTACTTC
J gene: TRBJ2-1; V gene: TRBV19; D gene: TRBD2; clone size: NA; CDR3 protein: CASRGSGLAGVNNEQFF; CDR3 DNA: TGTGCCAGTAGGGGCTCGGGGCTAGCGGGAGTCAACAATGAGCAGTTCTTC
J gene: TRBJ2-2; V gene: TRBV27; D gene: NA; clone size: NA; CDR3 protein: CASSRRTGRSTGELFF; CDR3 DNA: TGTGCCAGCAGCCGGCGAACAGGGAGATCCACCGGGGAGCTGTTTTTT
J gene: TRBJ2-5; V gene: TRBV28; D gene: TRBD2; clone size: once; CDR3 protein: CASSSTSGAQETQYF; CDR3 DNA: TGTGCCAGCAGTTCGACTAGCGGGGCGCAAGAGACCCAGTACTTC
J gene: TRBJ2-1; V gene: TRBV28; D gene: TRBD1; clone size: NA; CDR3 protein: CASVTQGAFNEQFF; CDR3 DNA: TGTGCCAGCGTCACACAGGGGGCGTTCAATGAGCAGTTCTTC
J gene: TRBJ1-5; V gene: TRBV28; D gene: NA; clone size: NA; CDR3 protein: CASSLGSNSNQPQHF; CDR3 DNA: TGTGCCAGCAGCCTGGGGAGCAATAGCAATCAGCCCCAGCATTTT
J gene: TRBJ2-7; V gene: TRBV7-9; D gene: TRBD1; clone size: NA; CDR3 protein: CASSLNSQGVGEQYF; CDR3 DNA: TGTGCCAGCAGCTTAAATTCACAGGGGGTTGGGGAGCAGTACTTC
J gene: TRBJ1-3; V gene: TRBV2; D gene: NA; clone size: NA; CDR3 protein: CASTGYRNTIYF; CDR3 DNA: TGTGCCAGCACAGGGTATAGAAACACCATATATTTT
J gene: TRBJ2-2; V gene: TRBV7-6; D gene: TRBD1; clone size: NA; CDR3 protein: CASSPDRDSKAGELFF; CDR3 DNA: TGTGCCAGCAGCCCCGACCGGGACAGTAAGGCCGGGGAGCTGTTTTTT
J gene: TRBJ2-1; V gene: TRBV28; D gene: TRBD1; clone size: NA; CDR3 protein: CASSLIGQGAYNEQFF; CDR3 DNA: TGTGCCAGCAGTTTGATCGGACAGGGGGCTTACAATGAGCAGTTCTTC
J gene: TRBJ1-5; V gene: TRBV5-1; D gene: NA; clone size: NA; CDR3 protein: CASTPRRRNQPQHF; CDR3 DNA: TGCGCCAGCACTCCTCGACGCAGGAATCAGCCCCAGCATTTT
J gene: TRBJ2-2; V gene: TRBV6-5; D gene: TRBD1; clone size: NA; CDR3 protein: CASDRRQGGTGELFF; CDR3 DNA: TGTGCCAGCGACCGAAGACAGGGGGGCACCGGGGAGCTGTTTTTT
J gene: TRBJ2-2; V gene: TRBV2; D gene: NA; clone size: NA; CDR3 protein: CASSERGRGGELFF; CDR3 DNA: TGTGCCAGCAGTGAACGGGGCAGGGGCGGGGAGCTGTTTTTT
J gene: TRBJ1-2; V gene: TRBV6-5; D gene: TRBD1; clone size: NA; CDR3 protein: CASRLKGAGSYGYTF; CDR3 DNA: TGTGCCAGCAGGTTAAAGGGGGCGGGGAGCTATGGCTACACCTTC